This record concerns one T cell receptor beta chain sequence. Germline loops: CDR1 SGHVS, CDR2 FNYEAQ. This CDR3 comprises 13 residues. Trimming removed 4 bases at V and 9 bases at J, with 13 bases between. The study reverse transcribed the entire isolated RNA, so it sequenced expressed TCRB transcripts. Some clones are missing from TCRdb's copy, which holds only in-frame ones; the method was immunoSEQ multiplex PCR. The data contain 250,000 to 350,000 clones, 14% of them singletons. The data were taken from a study of beta chain features in type 1 diabetes. The rearrangement uses TRBV7-6 and TRBJ1-5, with unresolved D. This TCR came from a man aged 25-45 years in good health. The specimen was central memory CD4+ T cells from blood. CDR3 amino acids: CASSSAFPGPQHF. DNA for the CDR3: TGTGCCAGCAGCTCCGCGTTTCCAGGGCCCCAGCATTTT.